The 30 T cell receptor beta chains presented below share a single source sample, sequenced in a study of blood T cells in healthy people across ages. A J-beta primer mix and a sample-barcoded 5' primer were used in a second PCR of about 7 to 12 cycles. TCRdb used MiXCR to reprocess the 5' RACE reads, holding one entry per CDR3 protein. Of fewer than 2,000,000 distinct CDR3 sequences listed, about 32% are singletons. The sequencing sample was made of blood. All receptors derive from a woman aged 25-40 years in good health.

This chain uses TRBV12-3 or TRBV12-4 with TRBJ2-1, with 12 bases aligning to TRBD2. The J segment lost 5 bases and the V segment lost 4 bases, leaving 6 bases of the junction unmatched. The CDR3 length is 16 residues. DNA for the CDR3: TGTGCCAGCAGTTGGAGACTAGCGGGAGTCGACAATGAGCAGTTCTTC. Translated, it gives CASSWRLAGVDNEQFF.

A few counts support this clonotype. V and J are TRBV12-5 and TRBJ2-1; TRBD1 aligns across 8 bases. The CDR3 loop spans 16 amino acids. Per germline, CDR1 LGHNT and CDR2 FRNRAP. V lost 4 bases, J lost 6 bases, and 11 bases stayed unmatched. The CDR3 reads CASGSSPQGAINEQFF. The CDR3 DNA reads TGTGCTAGTGGTTCCTCGCCCCAGGGGGCGATCAATGAGCAGTTCTTC.

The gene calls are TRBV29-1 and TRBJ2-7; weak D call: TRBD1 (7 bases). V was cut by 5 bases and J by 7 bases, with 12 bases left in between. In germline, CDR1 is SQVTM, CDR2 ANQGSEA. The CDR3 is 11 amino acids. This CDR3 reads CSVWTGGEQYF. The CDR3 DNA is TGCAGCGTTTGGACAGGAGGGGAGCAGTACTTC.

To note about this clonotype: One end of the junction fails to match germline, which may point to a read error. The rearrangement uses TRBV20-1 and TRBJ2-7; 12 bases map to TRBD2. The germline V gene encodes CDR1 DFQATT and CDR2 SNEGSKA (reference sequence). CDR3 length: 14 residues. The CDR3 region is CSATQTSGGYERYF. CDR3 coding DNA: TGCAGTGCTACCCAGACTAGCGGGGGCTACGAGCGGTACTTC.

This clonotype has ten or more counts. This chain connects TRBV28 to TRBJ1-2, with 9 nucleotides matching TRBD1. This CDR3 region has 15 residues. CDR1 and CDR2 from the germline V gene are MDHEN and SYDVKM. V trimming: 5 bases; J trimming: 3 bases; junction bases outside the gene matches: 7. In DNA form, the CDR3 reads TGTGCCAGCAGTCCCCCGGGACAGGGCGACTATGGCTACACCTTC. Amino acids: CASSPPGQGDYGYTF.

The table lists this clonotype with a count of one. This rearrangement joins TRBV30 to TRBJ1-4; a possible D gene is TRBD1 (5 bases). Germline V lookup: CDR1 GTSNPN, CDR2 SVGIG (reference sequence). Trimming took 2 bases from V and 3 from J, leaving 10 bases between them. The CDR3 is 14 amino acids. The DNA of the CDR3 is TGTGCCTGGAGTTTCAGGGTCTCTAATGAAAAACTGTTTTTT. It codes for CAWSFRVSNEKLFF.

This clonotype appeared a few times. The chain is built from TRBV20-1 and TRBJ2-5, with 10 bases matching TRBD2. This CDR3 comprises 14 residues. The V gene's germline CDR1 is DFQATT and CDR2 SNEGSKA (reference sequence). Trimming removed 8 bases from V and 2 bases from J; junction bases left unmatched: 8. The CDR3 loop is CSRGPAGGQETQYF. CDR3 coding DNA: TGCAGTAGAGGTCCAGCGGGGGGGCAAGAGACCCAGTACTTC.

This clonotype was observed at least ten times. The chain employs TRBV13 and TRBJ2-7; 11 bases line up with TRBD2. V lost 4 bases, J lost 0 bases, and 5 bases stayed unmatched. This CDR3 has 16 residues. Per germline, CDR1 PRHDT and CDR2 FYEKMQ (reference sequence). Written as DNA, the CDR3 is TGTGCCAGCAGCTACCTTAGCGGGGGGGCCTCCTACGAGCAGTACTTC. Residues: CASSYLSGGASYEQYF.

DNA of the CDR3: TGTGCCAGTAGTATAGATCTACGGGGGAGGGATGAGCAGTTCTTC. It codes for CASSIDLRGRDEQFF. The chain employs TRBV19 and TRBJ2-1; 7 bases agree with TRBD2. This CDR3 spans 15 amino acids. In germline, CDR1 is LNHDA, CDR2 SQIVND (reference sequence). V trimming: 0 bases; J trimming: 8 bases; junction bases outside the gene matches: 7.

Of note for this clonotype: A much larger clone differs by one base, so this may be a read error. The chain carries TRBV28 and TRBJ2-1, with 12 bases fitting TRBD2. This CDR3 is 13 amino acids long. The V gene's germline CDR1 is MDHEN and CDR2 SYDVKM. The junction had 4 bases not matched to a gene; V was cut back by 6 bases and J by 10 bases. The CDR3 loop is CASRRGLAGEQFF. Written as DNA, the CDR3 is TGTGCCAGCAGGAGAGGACTAGCGGGAGAGCAGTTCTTC.

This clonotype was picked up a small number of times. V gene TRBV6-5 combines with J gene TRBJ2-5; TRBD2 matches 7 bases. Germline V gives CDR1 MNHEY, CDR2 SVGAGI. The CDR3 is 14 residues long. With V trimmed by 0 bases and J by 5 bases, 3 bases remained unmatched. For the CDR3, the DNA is TGTGCCAGCAGTTACTCAAGGGACTACGAGACCCAGTACTTC. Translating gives CASSYSRDYETQYF.

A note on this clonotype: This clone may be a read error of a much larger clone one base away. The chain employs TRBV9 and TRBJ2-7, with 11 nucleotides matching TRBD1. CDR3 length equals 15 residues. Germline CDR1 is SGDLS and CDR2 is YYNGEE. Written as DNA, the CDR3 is TGTGCCGGCAGCGTGGGACAGGGGGACTCCTACGAGCAGTACTTC. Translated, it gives CAGSVGQGDSYEQYF. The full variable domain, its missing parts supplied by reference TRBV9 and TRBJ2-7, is DSGVTQTPKHLITATGQRVTLRCSPRSGDLSVYWYQQSLDQGLQFLIQYYNGEERAKGNILERFSAQQFPDLHSELNLSSLELGDSALYFCAGSVGQGDSYEQYFGPGTRLTVT.

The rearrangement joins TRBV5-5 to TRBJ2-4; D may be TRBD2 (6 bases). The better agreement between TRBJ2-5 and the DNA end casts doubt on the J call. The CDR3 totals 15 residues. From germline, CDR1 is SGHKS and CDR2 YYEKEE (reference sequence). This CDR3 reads CASSSGFSGQETQYF. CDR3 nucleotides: TGTGCCAGCAGCTCAGGATTTAGCGGACAAGAGACCCAGTACTTC.

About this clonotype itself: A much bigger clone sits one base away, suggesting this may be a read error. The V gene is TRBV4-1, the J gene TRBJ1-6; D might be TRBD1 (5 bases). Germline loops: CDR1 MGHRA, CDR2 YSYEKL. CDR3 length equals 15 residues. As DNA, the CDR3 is TGCGCCAGCAGCCAAGGGCGGGGGGGTAATTCACCCGTCCACTTT. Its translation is CASSQGRGGNSPVHF.

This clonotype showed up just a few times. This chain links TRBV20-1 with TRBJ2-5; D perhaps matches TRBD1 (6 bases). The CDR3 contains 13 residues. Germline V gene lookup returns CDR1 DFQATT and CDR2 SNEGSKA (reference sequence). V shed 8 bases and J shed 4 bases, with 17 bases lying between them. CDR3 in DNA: TGCAGTTCCCCCGAGGGGGTGTCAGAGACCCAGTACTTC. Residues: CSSPEGVSETQYF.

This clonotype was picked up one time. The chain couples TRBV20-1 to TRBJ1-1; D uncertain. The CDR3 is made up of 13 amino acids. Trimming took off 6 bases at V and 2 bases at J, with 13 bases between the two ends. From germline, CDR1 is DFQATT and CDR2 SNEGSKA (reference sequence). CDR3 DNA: TGCAGTGCCCCGAGCAGGTTTAACACTGAAGCTTTCTTT. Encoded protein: CSAPSRFNTEAFF.

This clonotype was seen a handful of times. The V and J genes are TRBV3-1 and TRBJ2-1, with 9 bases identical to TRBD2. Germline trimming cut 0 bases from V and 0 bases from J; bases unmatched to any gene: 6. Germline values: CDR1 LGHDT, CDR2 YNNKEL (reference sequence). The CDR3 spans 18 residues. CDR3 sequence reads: CASSQEQHSGSSYNEQFF. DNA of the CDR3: TGTGCCAGCAGCCAAGAACAACATAGCGGGAGCTCCTACAATGAGCAGTTCTTC.

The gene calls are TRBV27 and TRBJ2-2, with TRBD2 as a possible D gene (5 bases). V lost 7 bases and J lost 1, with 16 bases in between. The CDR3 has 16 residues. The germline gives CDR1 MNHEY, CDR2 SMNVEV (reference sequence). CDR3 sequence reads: CASNLRGSGNTGELFF. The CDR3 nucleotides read TGTGCCAGCAACCTAAGAGGGAGTGGGAACACCGGGGAGCTGTTTTTT.

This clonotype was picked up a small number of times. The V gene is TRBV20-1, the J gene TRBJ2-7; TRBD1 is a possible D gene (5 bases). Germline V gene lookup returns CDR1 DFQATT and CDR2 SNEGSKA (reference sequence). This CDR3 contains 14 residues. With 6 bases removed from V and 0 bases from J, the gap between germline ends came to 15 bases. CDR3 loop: CSAPKGVSSYEQYF. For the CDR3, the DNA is TGCAGTGCCCCTAAAGGGGTGAGCTCCTACGAGCAGTACTTC.

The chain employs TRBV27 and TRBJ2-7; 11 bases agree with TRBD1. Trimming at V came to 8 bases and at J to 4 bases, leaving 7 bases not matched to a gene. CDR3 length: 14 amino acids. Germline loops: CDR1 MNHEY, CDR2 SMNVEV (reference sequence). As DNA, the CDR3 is TGTGCCAGCGGACAGGGGGCGCCTCCTTACGAGCAGTACTTC. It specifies CASGQGAPPYEQYF.

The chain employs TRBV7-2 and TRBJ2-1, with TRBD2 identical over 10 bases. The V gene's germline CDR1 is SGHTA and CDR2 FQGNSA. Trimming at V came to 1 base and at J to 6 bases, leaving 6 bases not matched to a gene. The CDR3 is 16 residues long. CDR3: CASSLGRTSGINEQFF. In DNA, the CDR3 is TGTGCCAGCAGCTTAGGGAGGACTAGCGGAATCAATGAGCAGTTCTTC.

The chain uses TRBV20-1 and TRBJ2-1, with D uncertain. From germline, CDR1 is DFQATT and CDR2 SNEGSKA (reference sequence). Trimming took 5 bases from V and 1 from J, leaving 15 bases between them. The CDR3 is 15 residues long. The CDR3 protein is CSAANSYNSYNEQFF. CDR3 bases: TGCAGTGCTGCAAACTCCTACAATTCCTACAATGAGCAGTTCTTC.

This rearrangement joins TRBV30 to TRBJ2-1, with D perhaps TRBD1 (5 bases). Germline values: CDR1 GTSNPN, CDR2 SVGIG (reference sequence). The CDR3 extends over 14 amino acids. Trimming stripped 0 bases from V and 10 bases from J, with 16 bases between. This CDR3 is CAWSVLLGRQEQFF. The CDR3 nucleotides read TGTGCCTGGAGTGTACTTTTGGGGCGGCAGGAGCAGTTCTTC.

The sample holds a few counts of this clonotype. CDR3 DNA: TGTGCCAGCAGCTGGGGATATAGCAATCAGCCCCAGCATTTT. Its translation: CASSWGYSNQPQHF. This rearrangement joins TRBV5-5 to TRBJ1-5; D uncertain. Trimming stripped 3 bases from V and 0 bases from J, with 7 bases between. Germline loops: CDR1 SGHKS, CDR2 YYEKEE (reference sequence). The CDR3 spans 14 residues.

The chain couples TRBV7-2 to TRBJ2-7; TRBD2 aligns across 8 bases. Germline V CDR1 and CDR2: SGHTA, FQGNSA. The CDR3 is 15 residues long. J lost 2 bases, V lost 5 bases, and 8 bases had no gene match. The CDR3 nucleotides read TGTGCCAGCAGCCCCCGGGCGGGGGGTACCTACGAGCAGTACTTC. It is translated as CASSPRAGGTYEQYF.

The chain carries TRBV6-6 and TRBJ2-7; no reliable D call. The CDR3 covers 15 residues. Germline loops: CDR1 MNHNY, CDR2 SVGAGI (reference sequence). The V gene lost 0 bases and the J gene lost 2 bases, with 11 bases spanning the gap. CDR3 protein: CASSYSVYTTYEQYF. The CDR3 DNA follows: TGTGCCAGCAGTTACTCCGTCTATACTACCTACGAGCAGTACTTC.

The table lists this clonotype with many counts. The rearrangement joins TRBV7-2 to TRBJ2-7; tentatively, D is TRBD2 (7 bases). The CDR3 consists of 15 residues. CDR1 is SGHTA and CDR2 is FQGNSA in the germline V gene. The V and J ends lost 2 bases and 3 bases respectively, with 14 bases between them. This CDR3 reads CASSLRGGAGYEQYF. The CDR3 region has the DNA TGTGCCAGCAGCTTAAGAGGGGGGGCCGGCTACGAGCAGTACTTC.

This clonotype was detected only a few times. In nucleotides, the CDR3 is TGCGCCAGCAGCCAAGGCTCAGCGGCAGCCTCCTACGAGCAGTACTTC. Encoded protein: CASSQGSAAASYEQYF. V is TRBV4-1 and J is TRBJ2-7; perhaps TRBD2 as D (5 bases). This CDR3 is 16 amino acids long. Per germline, CDR1 MGHRA and CDR2 YSYEKL. V lost 1 base and J 0 bases, leaving 13 bases between the germline ends.

The CDR3 spells CASSPNSGSGSEQFF. The CDR3 DNA reads as TGTGCCAGCAGTCCCAATAGCGGGAGTGGTAGTGAGCAGTTCTTC. The chain carries TRBV27 and TRBJ2-1, with TRBD2 matching 9 bases. Germline lookup yields CDR1 MNHEY and CDR2 SMNVEV (reference sequence). The V gene end was trimmed by 5 bases and the J gene end by 9 bases; junction bases not matched to a gene: 11. The CDR3 length is 15 residues.

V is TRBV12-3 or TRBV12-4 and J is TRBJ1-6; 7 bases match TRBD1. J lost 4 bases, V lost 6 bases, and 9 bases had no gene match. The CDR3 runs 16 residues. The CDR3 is CASSRDRDSYNSPLHF. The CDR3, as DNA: TGTGCCAGCAGCCGGGACCGGGACAGTTATAATTCACCCCTCCACTTT.